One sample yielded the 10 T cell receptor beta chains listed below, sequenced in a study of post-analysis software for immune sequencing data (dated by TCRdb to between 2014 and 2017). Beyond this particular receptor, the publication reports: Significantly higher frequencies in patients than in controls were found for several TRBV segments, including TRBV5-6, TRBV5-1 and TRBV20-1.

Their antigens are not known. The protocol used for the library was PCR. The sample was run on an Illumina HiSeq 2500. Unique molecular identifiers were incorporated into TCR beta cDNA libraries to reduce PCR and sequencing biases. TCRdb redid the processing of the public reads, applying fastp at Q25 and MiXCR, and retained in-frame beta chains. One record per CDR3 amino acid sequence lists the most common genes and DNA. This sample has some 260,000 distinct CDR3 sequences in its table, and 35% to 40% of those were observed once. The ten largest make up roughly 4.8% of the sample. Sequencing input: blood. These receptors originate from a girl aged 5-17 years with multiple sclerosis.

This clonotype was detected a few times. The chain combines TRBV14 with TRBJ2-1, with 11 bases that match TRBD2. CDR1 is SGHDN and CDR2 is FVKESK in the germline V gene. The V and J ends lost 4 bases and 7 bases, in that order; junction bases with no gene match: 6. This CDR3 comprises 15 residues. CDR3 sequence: CASSLLAGVGNEQFF. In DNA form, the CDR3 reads TGTGCCAGCAGCCTACTAGCGGGAGTAGGGAATGAGCAGTTCTTC.

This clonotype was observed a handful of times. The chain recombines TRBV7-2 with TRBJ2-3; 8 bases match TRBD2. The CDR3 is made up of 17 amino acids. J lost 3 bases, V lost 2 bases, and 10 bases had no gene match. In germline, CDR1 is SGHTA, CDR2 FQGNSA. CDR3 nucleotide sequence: TGTGCCAGCAGCTTAATTGGACGGGGGGGCAAAACAGATACGCAGTATTTT. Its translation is CASSLIGRGGKTDTQYF.

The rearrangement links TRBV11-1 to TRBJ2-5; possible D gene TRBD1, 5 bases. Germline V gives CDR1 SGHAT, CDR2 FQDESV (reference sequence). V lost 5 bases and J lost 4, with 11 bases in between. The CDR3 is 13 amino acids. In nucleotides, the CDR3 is TGTGCCAGCAGCCACCCTACAGGAGAGACCCAGTACTTC. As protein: CASSHPTGETQYF.

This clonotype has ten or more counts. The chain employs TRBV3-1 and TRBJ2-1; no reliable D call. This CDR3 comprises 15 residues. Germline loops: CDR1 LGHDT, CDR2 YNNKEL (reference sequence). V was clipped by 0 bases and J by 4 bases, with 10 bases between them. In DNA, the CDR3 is TGTGCCAGCAGCCAAGAGTCTCGGAGATACAATGAGCAGTTCTTC. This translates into CASSQESRRYNEQFF.

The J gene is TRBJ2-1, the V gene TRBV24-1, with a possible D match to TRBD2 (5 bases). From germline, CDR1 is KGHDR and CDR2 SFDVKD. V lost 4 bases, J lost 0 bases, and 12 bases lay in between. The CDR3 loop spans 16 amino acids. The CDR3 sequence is CATSDPDSRSYNEQFF. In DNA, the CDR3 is TGTGCCACCAGTGACCCGGACTCCCGCTCCTACAATGAGCAGTTCTTC.

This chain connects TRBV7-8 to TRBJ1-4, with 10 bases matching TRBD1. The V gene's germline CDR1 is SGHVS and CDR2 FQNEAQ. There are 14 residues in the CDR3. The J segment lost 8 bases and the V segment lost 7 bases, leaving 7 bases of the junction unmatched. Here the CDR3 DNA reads TGTGCCAGCACCCGAGACAGGGGGCGAGAAAAACTGTTTTTT. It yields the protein CASTRDRGREKLFF.

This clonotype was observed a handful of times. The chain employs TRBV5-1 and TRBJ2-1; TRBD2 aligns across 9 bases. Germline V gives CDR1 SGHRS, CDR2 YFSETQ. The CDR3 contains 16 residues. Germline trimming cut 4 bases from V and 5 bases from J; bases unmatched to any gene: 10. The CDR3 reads CASSPLGGGENNEQFF. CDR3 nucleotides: TGCGCCAGCAGCCCCCTCGGCGGGGGGGAAAACAATGAGCAGTTCTTC.

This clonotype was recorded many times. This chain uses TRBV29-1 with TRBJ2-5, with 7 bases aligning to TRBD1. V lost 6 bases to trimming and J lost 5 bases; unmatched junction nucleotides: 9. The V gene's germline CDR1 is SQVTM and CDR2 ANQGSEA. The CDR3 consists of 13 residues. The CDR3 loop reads CSVGRTGSETQYF. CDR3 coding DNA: TGCAGCGTCGGCCGGACAGGCAGTGAGACCCAGTACTTC.

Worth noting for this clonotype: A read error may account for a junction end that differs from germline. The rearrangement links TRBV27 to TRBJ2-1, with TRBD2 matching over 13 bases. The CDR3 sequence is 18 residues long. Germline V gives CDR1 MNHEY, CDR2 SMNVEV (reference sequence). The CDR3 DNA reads TGTGCCAGCAGAAACATCCGACTAGCGGGGGGTCCTAGCAATGGGCAGTTCTTC. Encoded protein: CASRNIRLAGGPSNGQFF.

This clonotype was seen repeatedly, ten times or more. This chain's CDR3 is CASSTSQELAQETQYF. As DNA, the CDR3 is TGTGCCAGCAGCACATCACAGGAGTTGGCCCAAGAGACCCAGTACTTC. The chain joins TRBV13 to TRBJ2-5; perhaps TRBD1 as D (5 bases). The CDR3 is made up of 16 amino acids. CDR1 is PRHDT, CDR2 FYEKMQ, per germline (reference sequence). V lost 5 bases, J lost 1 base, and 17 bases lay in between.